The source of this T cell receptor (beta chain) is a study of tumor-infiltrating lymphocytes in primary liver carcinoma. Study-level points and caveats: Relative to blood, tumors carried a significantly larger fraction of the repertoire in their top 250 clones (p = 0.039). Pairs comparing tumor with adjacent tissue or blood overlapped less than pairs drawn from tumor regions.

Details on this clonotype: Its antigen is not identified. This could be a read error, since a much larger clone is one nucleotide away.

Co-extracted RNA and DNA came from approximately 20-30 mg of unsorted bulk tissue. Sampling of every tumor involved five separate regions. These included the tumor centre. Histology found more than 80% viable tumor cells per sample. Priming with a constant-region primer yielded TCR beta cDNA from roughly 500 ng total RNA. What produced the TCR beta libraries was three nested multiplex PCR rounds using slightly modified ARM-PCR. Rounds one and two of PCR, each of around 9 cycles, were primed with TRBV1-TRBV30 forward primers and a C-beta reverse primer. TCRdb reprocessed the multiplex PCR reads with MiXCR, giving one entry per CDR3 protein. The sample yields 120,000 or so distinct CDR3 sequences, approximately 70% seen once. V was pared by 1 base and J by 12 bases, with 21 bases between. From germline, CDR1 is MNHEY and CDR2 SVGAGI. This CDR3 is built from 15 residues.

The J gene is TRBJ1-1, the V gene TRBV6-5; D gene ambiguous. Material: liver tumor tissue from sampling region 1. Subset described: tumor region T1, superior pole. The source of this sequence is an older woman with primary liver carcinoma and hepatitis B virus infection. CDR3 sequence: CASSYYYLQSEESFF. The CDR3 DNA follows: TGTGCCAGCAGTTACTACTATCTCCAGTCGGAAGAATCTTTCTTT.